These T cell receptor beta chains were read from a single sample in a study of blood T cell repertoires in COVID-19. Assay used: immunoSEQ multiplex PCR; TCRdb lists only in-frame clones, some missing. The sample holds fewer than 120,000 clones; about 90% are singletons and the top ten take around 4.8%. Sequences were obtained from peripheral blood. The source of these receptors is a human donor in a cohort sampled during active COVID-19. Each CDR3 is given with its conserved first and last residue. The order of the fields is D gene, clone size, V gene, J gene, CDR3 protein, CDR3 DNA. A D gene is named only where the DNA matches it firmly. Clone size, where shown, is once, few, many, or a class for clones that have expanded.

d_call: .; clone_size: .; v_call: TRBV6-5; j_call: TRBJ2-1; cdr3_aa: CASVGSSSGNEQFF; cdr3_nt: TGTGCCAGCGTGGGGAGTTCGAGTGGCAATGAGCAGTTCTTC
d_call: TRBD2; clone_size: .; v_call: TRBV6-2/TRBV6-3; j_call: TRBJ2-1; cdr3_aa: CASSYSSGGPSYNEQFF; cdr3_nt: TGTGCCAGCAGTTACTCTAGCGGGGGGCCTTCCTACAATGAGCAGTTCTTC
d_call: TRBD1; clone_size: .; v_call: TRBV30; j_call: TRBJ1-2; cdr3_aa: CAWRLTGRGYTF; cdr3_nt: TGTGCCTGGAGGCTGACAGGGCGTGGCTACACCTTC
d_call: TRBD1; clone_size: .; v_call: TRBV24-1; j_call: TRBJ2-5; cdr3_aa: CATSDVTGGRETQYF; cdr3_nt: TGTGCCACCAGTGATGTTACAGGGGGCCGCGAGACCCAGTACTTC
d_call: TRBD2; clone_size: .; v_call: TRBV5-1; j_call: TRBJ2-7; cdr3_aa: CASSSRGESVYEQYF; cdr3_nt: TGCGCCAGCAGCAGCCGGGGGGAGTCCGTCTACGAGCAGTACTTC
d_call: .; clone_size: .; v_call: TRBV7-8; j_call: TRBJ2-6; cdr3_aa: CASSWGPGANVLTF; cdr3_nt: TGTGCCAGCAGCTGGGGGCCTGGGGCCAACGTCCTGACTTTC
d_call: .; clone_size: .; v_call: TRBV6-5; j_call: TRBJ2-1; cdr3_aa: CASSRPAPTGYEQFF; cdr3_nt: TGTGCCAGCAGCCGTCCGGCCCCGACGGGGTATGAGCAGTTCTTC
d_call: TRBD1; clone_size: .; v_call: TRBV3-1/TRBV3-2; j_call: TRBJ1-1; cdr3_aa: CASSRGQINTEAFF; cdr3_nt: TGTGCCAGCAGTCGGGGACAGATAAACACTGAAGCTTTCTTT
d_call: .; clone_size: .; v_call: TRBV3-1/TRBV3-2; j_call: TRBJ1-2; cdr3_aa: CASSPRESDGYTF; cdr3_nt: TGTGCCAGCAGCCCCAGGGAATCTGATGGCTACACCTTC
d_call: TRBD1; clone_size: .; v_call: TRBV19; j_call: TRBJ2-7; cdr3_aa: CASSTRDSYEQYF; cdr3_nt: TGTGCCAGTAGTACCCGGGACAGCTACGAGCAGTACTTC
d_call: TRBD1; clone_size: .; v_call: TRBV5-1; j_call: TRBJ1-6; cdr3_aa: CASSLGPRDSFNSPLHF; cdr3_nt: TGCGCCAGCAGCTTGGGCCCCCGGGACAGTTTTAATTCACCCCTCCACTTT
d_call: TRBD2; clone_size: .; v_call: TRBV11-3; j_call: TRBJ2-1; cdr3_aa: CASRRGTGAYNEQFF; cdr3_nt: TGTGCCAGCCGGCGGGGGACGGGAGCTTACAATGAGCAGTTCTTC
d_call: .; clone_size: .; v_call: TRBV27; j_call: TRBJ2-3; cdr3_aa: CASSPISGPTDTQYF; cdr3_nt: TGTGCCAGCAGTCCGATTAGCGGTCCCACAGATACGCAGTATTTT
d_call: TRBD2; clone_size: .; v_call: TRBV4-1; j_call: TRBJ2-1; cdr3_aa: CASSQGATSGGLYNEQFF; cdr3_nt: TGCGCCAGCAGCCAGGGGGCGACTAGCGGGGGCCTGTACAATGAGCAGTTCTTC
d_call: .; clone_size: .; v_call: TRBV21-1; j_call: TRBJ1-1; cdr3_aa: CASPPKGAEAFF; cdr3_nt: TGTGCCAGCCCCCCGAAAGGGGCTGAAGCTTTCTTT
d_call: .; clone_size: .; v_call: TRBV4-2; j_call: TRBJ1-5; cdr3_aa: CASSQADGSNQPQHF; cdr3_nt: TGTGCCAGCAGCCAAGCCGACGGGAGTAATCAGCCCCAGCATTTT
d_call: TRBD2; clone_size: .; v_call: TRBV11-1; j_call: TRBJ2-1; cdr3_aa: CASSLLAGGNEQFF; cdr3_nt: TGTGCCAGCAGCTTACTAGCGGGGGGTAATGAGCAGTTCTTC
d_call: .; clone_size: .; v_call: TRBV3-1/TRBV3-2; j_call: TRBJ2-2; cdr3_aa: CASSQAVAIRTGELFF; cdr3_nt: TGTGCCAGCAGCCAAGCGGTAGCTATTCGCACCGGGGAGCTGTTTTTT
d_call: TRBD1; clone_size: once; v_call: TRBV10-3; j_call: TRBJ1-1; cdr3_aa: CAISAGQGDWAEAFF; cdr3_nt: TGTGCCATCAGTGCGGGACAGGGGGATTGGGCTGAAGCTTTCTTT
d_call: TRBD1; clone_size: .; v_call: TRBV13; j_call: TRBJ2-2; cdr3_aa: CASRRTGTGSTGELFF; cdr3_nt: TGTGCCAGCAGGCGTACCGGGACAGGGAGCACCGGGGAGCTGTTTTTT
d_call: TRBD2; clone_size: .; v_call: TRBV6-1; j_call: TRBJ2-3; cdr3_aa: CASSEIAGGSTDTQYF; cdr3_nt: TGTGCCAGCAGTGAGATAGCGGGGGGGAGCACAGATACGCAGTATTTT
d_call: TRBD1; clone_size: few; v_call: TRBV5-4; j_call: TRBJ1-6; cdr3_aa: CASSQPGTGLSALHF; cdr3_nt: TGTGCCAGCAGCCAGCCCGGGACAGGCCTCTCGGCCCTCCACTTT
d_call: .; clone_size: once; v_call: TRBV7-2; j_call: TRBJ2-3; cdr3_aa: CASSSKHWEGADTQYF; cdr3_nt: TGTGCCAGCAGCTCAAAGCACTGGGAAGGGGCAGATACGCAGTATTTT
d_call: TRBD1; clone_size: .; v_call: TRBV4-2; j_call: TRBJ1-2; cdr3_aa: CASSQGPGQSLYGYTF; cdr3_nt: TGTGCCAGCAGCCAAGGACCGGGACAGAGCCTTTATGGCTACACCTTC
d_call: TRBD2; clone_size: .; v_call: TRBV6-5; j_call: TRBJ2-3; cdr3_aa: CASSTSGRGTDTQYF; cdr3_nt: TGTGCCAGCAGTACTAGCGGGAGGGGCACAGATACGCAGTATTTT
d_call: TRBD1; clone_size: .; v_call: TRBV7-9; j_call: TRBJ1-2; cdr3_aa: CASSRGQGEYGYTF; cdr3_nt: TGTGCCAGCAGCCGCGGACAGGGCGAGTATGGCTACACCTTC
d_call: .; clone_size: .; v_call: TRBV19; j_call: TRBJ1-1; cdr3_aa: CASTEQGAPLNTEAFF; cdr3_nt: TGTGCCAGTACCGAACAGGGCGCCCCTCTGAACACTGAAGCTTTCTTT
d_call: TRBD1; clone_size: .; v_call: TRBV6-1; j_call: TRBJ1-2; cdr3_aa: CASSEALTGGFYGYTF; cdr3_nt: TGTGCCAGCAGTGAAGCGCTTACAGGGGGCTTTTATGGCTACACCTTC
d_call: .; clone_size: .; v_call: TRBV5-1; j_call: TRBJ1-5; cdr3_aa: CASSVHAGQPQHF; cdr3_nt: TGCGCCAGCAGCGTACACGCGGGTCAGCCCCAGCATTTT
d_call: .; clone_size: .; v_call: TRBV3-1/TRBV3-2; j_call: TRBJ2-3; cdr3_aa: CAIHDSGGADTQYF; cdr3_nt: TGTGCCATCCACGATTCGGGGGGCGCAGATACGCAGTATTTT
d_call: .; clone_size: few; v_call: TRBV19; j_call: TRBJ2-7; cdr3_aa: CASSMSGGSYEQYF; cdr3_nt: TGTGCCAGTAGTATGTCAGGAGGGTCCTACGAGCAGTACTTC
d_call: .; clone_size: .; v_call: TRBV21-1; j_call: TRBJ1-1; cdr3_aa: CASSKVGHGSTEAFF; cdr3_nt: .
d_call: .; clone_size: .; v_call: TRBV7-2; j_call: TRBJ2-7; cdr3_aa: CASSLEGGTYEQYF; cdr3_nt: TGTGCCAGCAGCTTAGAAGGGGGAACCTACGAGCAGTACTTC
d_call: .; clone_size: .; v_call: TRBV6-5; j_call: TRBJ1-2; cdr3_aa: CASSTYSTANYGYTF; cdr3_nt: TGTGCCAGCAGTACATACTCGACAGCTAACTATGGCTACACCTTC
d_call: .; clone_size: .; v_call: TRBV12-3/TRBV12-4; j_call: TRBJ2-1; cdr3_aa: CASMSSEAYEQFF; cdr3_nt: TGTGCCAGCATGAGTAGCGAGGCCTATGAGCAGTTCTTC
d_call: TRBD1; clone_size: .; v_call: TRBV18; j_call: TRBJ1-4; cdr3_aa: CASSPPGQGGEKLFF; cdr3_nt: TGTGCCAGCTCACCACCGGGACAGGGTGGAGAAAAACTGTTTTTT
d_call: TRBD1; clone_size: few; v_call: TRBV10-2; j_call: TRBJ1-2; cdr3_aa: CASSPTGENYGYTF; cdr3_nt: TGCGCCAGCAGCCCGACAGGGGAAAACTATGGCTACACCTTC
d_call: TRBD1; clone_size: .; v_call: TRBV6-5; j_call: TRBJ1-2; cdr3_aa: CASSPGQDYGYTF; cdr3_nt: TGTGCCAGCAGTCCGGGACAGGACTATGGCTACACCTTC
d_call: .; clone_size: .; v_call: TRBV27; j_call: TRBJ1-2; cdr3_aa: CASSLVWGGNYGYTF; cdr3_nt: TGTGCCAGCAGTTTGGTTTGGGGGGGCAACTATGGCTACACCTTC
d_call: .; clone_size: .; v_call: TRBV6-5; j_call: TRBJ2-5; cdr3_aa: CASRGSGEETQYF; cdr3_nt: TGTGCCAGCCGGGGATCGGGAGAAGAGACCCAGTACTTC
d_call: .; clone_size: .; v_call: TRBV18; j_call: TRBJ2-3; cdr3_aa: CASSPISSSTDTQYF; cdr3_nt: TGTGCCAGCTCACCAATTAGCAGCAGCACAGATACGCAGTATTTT
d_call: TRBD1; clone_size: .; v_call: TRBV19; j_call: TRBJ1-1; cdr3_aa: CASSTTGANTEAFF; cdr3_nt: TGTGCCAGTAGCACGACAGGGGCTAACACTGAAGCTTTCTTT
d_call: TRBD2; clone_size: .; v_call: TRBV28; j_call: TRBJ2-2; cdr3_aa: CASSPRTSGRSRQDTGELFF; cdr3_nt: TGTGCCAGCAGTCCCCGGACTAGCGGGAGATCGCGGCAGGACACCGGGGAGCTGTTTTTT
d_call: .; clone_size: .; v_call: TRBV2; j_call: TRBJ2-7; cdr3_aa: CASSEGRRGEQYF; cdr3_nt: TGTGCCAGCAGTGAAGGAAGGCGAGGCGAGCAGTACTTC
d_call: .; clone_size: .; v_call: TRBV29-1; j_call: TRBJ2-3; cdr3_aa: CSVGGHSATTDTQYF; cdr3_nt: TGCAGCGTTGGTGGGCATTCTGCCACCACAGATACGCAGTATTTT
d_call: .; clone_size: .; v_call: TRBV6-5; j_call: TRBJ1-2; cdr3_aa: CASSYSRGQSNYGYTF; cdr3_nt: TGTGCCAGCAGTTACTCGAGAGGACAGTCCAACTATGGCTACACCTTC
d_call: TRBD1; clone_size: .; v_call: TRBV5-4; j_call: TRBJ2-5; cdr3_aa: CASWGQGKQETQYF; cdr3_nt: TGTGCCAGTTGGGGACAGGGGAAACAAGAGACCCAGTACTTC
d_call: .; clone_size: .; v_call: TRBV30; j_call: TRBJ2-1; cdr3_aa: CAWRGAGVGFNEQFF; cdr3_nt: TGTGCCTGGAGGGGCGCAGGGGTAGGGTTTAATGAGCAGTTCTTC
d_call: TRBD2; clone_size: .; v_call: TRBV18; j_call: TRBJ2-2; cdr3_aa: CASSPRLAGTGELFF; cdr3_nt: TGTGCCAGCTCACCGCGACTAGCGGGAACCGGGGAGCTGTTTTTT
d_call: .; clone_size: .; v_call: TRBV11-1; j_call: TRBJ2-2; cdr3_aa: CASSRRSGGELFF; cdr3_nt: TGTGCCAGCAGCCGACGATCGGGGGGGGAGCTGTTTTTT
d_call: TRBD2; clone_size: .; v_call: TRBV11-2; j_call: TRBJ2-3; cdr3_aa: CASSLKRESVTDTQYF; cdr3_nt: TGTGCCAGCAGCTTGAAGCGGGAGTCGGTTACAGATACGCAGTATTTT